This is a list of T cell receptor beta chains from one sample in a study of preoperative IRX-2 immunotherapy in early breast cancer. The protocol was immunoSEQ multiplex PCR, while the TCRdb copy is restricted to in-frame clones and leaves out a portion. This table holds 7,000 to 9,500 clones, over 75% found once. The source material was tumor tissue, sampled after IRX-2 immunotherapy. These receptors all stem from a human donor with breast cancer. CDR3s include the opening cysteine and the closing phenylalanine or tryptophan. D genes are given only for firm matches. Clone size is shown for a subset of rows, as once, few, many or a class of expanded clone.

V: TRBV19
J: TRBJ1-4
D: TRBD1
size: -
DNA: TGTGCCAGTAGGGAGGGCTACGGGACAGCCTTTCAAAAACTGTTTTTT
CDR3: CASREGYGTAFQKLFF

V: TRBV19
J: TRBJ1-2
D: -
size: -
DNA: TGTGCCAGTAGTATCACCACAGGGAACTATGGCTACACCTTC
CDR3: CASSITTGNYGYTF

V: TRBV6-8
J: TRBJ1-4
D: -
size: few
DNA: TGTGCCACGGGCGGGGGGCAAACTAATGAAAAACTGTTTTTT
CDR3: CATGGGQTNEKLFF

V: TRBV11-3
J: TRBJ1-3
D: -
size: medium-sized
DNA: TGTGCCAGCAGCTTAACACCCTCTGGAAACACCATATATTTT
CDR3: CASSLTPSGNTIYF

V: TRBV6-8
J: TRBJ2-1
D: -
size: -
DNA: TGTGCCAGCAGCCAAGGACCGGTGGGGGGGCAGTTCTTC
CDR3: CASSQGPVGGQFF

V: TRBV6-8
J: TRBJ1-2
D: -
size: -
DNA: TGTGCCAGCAGTCCCCTCATTCCAATCCGTCCTGGCTACACCTTC
CDR3: CASSPLIPIRPGYTF

V: TRBV6-8
J: TRBJ2-2
D: -
size: -
DNA: TGTGCCACCCCGGTCGGATCGGGGCCGGGCGGGGAGCTGTTTTTT
CDR3: CATPVGSGPGGELFF

V: TRBV16
J: TRBJ2-3
D: -
size: -
DNA: TGTGCCAGCAGCCTCGGGGATACGCAGTATTTT
CDR3: CASSLGDTQYF

V: TRBV6-8
J: TRBJ2-6
D: -
size: medium-sized
DNA: TGTGCCAGCAGTTATTCGGGGGCAGGGGCCAACGTCCTGACTTTC
CDR3: CASSYSGAGANVLTF

V: TRBV2
J: TRBJ1-5
D: -
size: -
DNA: TGTGCCAGCAGTTGGGACCTTTATAGCAATCAGCCCCAGCATTTT
CDR3: CASSWDLYSNQPQHF

V: TRBV30
J: TRBJ2-7
D: -
size: -
DNA: TGTGCCTGGAGAGGCAGGGTGCCAGAGCAGTACTTC
CDR3: CAWRGRVPEQYF

V: TRBV11-3
J: TRBJ2-6
D: TRBD2
size: few
DNA: TGTGCCAGCACCCTGGGAGGGTCTGGGGCCAACGTCCTGACTTTC
CDR3: CASTLGGSGANVLTF

V: TRBV15
J: TRBJ1-1
D: -
size: -
DNA: TGTGCCACCAGCAGAGGGGTTATGAACACTGAAGCTTTCTTT
CDR3: CATSRGVMNTEAFF

V: TRBV16
J: TRBJ1-1
D: -
size: -
DNA: TGTGCCAGCAGCCAATTCTCGGGAGGGGCCGAAGCTTTCTTT
CDR3: CASSQFSGGAEAFF

V: TRBV19
J: TRBJ1-3
D: -
size: -
DNA: TGTGCCAGTAGTTCTGGCAGGGAATATCTAACTGGAAACACCATATATTTT
CDR3: CASSSGREYLTGNTIYF

V: TRBV28
J: TRBJ1-2
D: -
size: -
DNA: TGTACCAGCAGTTCAGGGACCTCCTTTAGCTATGGCTACACCTTC
CDR3: CTSSSGTSFSYGYTF

V: TRBV2
J: TRBJ2-1
D: -
size: -
DNA: TGTGCCAGCATCGAGGGGGGCCATCTGTTCTACAATGAGCAGTTCTTC
CDR3: CASIEGGHLFYNEQFF

V: TRBV7-4
J: TRBJ1-2
D: TRBD1
size: -
DNA: TGTGCCAGCAGCTTAGTTCTAACAGGGGCTAACTATGGCTACACCTTC
CDR3: CASSLVLTGANYGYTF

V: TRBV25-1
J: TRBJ2-5
D: -
size: -
DNA: TGTGCCAGCAGTCCTTCCCCACCCCCGGTTAGGCAAGAGACCCAGTACTTC
CDR3: CASSPSPPPVRQETQYF

V: TRBV6-8
J: TRBJ1-2
D: -
size: -
DNA: TGTGCCAGCTCCAGGGGTGAAGGGTATGGCTACACCTTC
CDR3: CASSRGEGYGYTF

V: TRBV7-1
J: TRBJ1-2
D: TRBD1
size: once
DNA: TGTGCCAGCGGAAAAACCGGGACAGGGTATTATGGCTACACCTTC
CDR3: CASGKTGTGYYGYTF

V: TRBV6-4
J: TRBJ2-7
D: TRBD1
size: -
DNA: TGTGCCAGCAGTCGGACAGGGTCGTCCTACGAGCAGTACTTC
CDR3: CASSRTGSSYEQYF

V: TRBV14
J: TRBJ1-2
D: -
size: few
DNA: TGTGCCAGCAGCCAAGCCCAGTGGGAGGGCTACACCTTC
CDR3: CASSQAQWEGYTF

V: TRBV7-8
J: TRBJ1-1
D: -
size: -
DNA: TGTGCCAGCAGCTTGGAACCTATGAACACTGAAGCTTTCTTT
CDR3: CASSLEPMNTEAFF

V: TRBV7-7
J: TRBJ1-6
D: TRBD1
size: -
DNA: TGTGCCAGCAGCGACCGGACAGGGGAGACTAATTCACCCCTCCACTTT
CDR3: CASSDRTGETNSPLHF

V: TRBV11-3
J: TRBJ1-4
D: TRBD1
size: large
DNA: TGTGCCAGCAGCTTGACGGGACAGGGAAGGACTAATGAAAAACTGTTTTTT
CDR3: CASSLTGQGRTNEKLFF

V: TRBV30
J: TRBJ1-6
D: -
size: medium-sized
DNA: TGTGCCTGGAGTGTACATCCAGGGCATAATTCACCCCTCCACTTT
CDR3: CAWSVHPGHNSPLHF

V: TRBV23-1
J: TRBJ2-1
D: TRBD1
size: -
DNA: TGCGCCAGCAGCCAAGGGGGACCTTCAGGGGGTATGTCCTACAATGAGCAGTTCTTC
CDR3: CASSQGGPSGGMSYNEQFF

V: TRBV6-8
J: TRBJ1-5
D: -
size: medium-sized
DNA: TGTGCCAGCAGCGCCGAAGACAGGCCGAATCAGCCCCAGCATTTT
CDR3: CASSAEDRPNQPQHF

V: TRBV6-8
J: TRBJ2-5
D: -
size: -
DNA: TGTGCCAGCAGTTACTCCGCGAGGGGGTACCAAGAGACCCAGTACTTC
CDR3: CASSYSARGYQETQYF

V: TRBV30
J: TRBJ1-1
D: -
size: -
DNA: TGTGCCTGGAGCCGACTGCAATTAATGAACACTGAAGCTTTCTTT
CDR3: CAWSRLQLMNTEAFF

V: TRBV6-8
J: TRBJ1-2
D: TRBD1
size: -
DNA: TGTGCCAGCAGTAGATCCGGGACAGGGTATGGCTACACCTTC
CDR3: CASSRSGTGYGYTF

V: TRBV6-8
J: TRBJ1-6
D: TRBD1
size: -
DNA: TGTGCCAGCAGTCGAGGACCGACAGGGGGCAATTCACCCCTCCACTTT
CDR3: CASSRGPTGGNSPLHF

V: TRBV4-1
J: TRBJ2-5
D: TRBD1
size: -
DNA: TGCGCCAGCAGCCAAGATTCCTTCCCAGGGGACAGGGAAAGAGGGACCCAGTACTTC
CDR3: CASSQDSFPGDRERGTQYF

V: TRBV6-8
J: TRBJ2-7
D: -
size: once
DNA: TGTGCCAGCAGGGACCCTTTTTACGAGCAGTACTTC
CDR3: CASRDPFYEQYF

V: TRBV18
J: TRBJ2-1
D: -
size: -
DNA: TGTGCCAGCTCACTAGCTTACTCCTACAATGAGCAGTTCTTC
CDR3: CASSLAYSYNEQFF

V: TRBV11-3
J: TRBJ1-3
D: -
size: -
DNA: TGTGCCAGCAGCTTACCTACCCCCCCTGGAAACACCATATATTTT
CDR3: CASSLPTPPGNTIYF

V: TRBV19
J: TRBJ1-2
D: -
size: -
DNA: TGTGCCAGTAGTAAGGGAAGACAGTATAACAACTATGGCTACACCTTC
CDR3: CASSKGRQYNNYGYTF

V: TRBV28
J: TRBJ1-5
D: -
size: -
DNA: TGTGCCAGCAGGGATCCATCGGGGGGGTATAGCAATCAGCCCCAGCATTTT
CDR3: CASRDPSGGYSNQPQHF

V: TRBV11-3
J: TRBJ1-6
D: TRBD1
size: -
DNA: TGTGCCAGCAGCAAAGGGACAGGCTTCTATAATTCACCCCTCCACTTT
CDR3: CASSKGTGFYNSPLHF

V: TRBV19
J: TRBJ1-5
D: TRBD1
size: -
DNA: TGTGCCAGTAGTCCAATCGGGCAGGGGGCCGGGCAGCCCCAGCATTTT
CDR3: CASSPIGQGAGQPQHF

V: TRBV10-2
J: TRBJ2-1
D: TRBD2
size: -
DNA: TGCGCCAGCAGGCCGGGACTAGCGGGGGGGCTAACGAACAATGAGCAGTTCTTC
CDR3: CASRPGLAGGLTNNEQFF

V: TRBV23-1
J: TRBJ1-2
D: TRBD1
size: few
DNA: TGCGCCAGCAGCTCTGGGACAGTGAGTTATGGCTACACCTTC
CDR3: CASSSGTVSYGYTF

V: TRBV5-1
J: TRBJ2-2
D: -
size: -
DNA: TGCGCCAGCAGCCCGCTGATAGACACCGGGGAGCTGTTTTTT
CDR3: CASSPLIDTGELFF

V: TRBV5-1
J: TRBJ1-6
D: TRBD1
size: -
DNA: TGCGCCAGCGGAATTGGGGGACAGGGAATGACGCCCCTCCACTTT
CDR3: CASGIGGQGMTPLHF

V: TRBV7-1
J: TRBJ1-4
D: -
size: -
DNA: TGTGCCAGCAGCTTTGGACTCCTGGCAACTAATGAAAAACTGTTTTTT
CDR3: CASSFGLLATNEKLFF

V: TRBV28
J: TRBJ2-6
D: TRBD2
size: -
DNA: TGTGCCTCGGACGGGGGGAGCTTTGGGGCCAACGTCCTGACTTTC
CDR3: CASDGGSFGANVLTF

V: TRBV5-1
J: TRBJ2-3
D: -
size: -
DNA: TGCGCCAGCAGCTTGGGTCTACTCACAGATACGCAGTATTTT
CDR3: CASSLGLLTDTQYF

V: TRBV18
J: TRBJ2-1
D: TRBD1
size: -
DNA: TGTGCCAGCTCCGTAAATTCAGGGGGCCGCGAGCAGTTCTTC
CDR3: CASSVNSGGREQFF

V: TRBV11-3
J: TRBJ1-4
D: -
size: -
DNA: TGTGCCAGCAGCTTAGGTTTTCTGGACAGACCTGCAACTAATGAAAAACTGTTTTTT
CDR3: CASSLGFLDRPATNEKLFF